The present TCR beta chain was sequenced within a study of HIV-infected patients and healthy controls. No cell fractionation was done, so the repertoire covers all unsorted peripheral blood T cells. Alpha and beta constant-region primers primed reverse transcription of about 500 ng RNA. Using multiplexing indices, alpha and beta chain libraries were generated apart by chain-specific third strand synthesis. TCRdb re-called the 5' RACE reads with MiXCR, one entry per CDR3 protein. This sample has 19,000 or so distinct CDR3 sequences; 12% occur once, and the top ten carry approximately 12%. With 0 bases clipped from V and 4 bases from J, the junction kept 3 bases outside the gene matches. CDR1 and CDR2 from the germline V gene are SGHDT and YYEEEE. CDR3 size: 14 residues. This clonotype occurred many times.

Sequencing was performed on blood. This TCR was recovered from an adult in good health. The chain joins TRBV5-6 to TRBJ1-2, with 7 positions matching TRBD1. The CDR3 nucleotides are TGTGCCAGCAGCTTGGTCAGGACAGGCTATGGCTACACCTTC. Its protein product is CASSLVRTGYGYTF.